This entry concerns a single T cell receptor beta chain. Antigen specificity is unknown. The data stem from a study of T cell responses to AZD1222 COVID-19 vaccine. The method was immunoSEQ multiplex PCR; TCRdb's version includes in-frame clones alone and lacks a portion of them. Of about 130,000 clones listed, 80% to 95% are singletons. This CDR3 spans 13 amino acids. Germline V CDR1 and CDR2: MNHEY, SVGEGT. Trimming cost V 4 bases and J 7 bases, with 10 bases left between them. Study results and limitations: Two AZD1222 doses significantly raised spike-specific TCR breadth and depth over controls. The donor group comprised mostly white British people and more females; the analysis possibly underestimated clonal diversity. None of the repertoires were sampled until the peak T cell response had passed.

The receptor was derived from an adult who received the AZD1222 COVID-19 vaccine. The chain has TRBV6-2 or TRBV6-3 and TRBJ2-2; D is unclear. The sample consisted of peripheral blood, taken 28 days after the second AZD1222 dose. CDR3 protein: CASSSRVGGELFF. CDR3 DNA: TGTGCCAGCAGTTCACGTGTGGGCGGGGAGCTGTTTTTT.